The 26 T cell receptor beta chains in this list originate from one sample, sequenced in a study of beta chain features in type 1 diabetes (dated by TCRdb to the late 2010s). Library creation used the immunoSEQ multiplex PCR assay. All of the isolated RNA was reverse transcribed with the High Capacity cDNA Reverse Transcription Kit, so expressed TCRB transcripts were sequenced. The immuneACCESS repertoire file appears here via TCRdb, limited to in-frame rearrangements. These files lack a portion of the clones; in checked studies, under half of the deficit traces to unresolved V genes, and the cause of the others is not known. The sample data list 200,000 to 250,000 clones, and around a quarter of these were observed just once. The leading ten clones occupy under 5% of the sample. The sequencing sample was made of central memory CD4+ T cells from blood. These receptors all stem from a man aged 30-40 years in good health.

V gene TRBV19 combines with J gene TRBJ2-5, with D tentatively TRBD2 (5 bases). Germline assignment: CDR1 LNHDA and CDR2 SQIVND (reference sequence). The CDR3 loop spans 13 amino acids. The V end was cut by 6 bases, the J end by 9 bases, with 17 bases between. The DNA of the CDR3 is TGTGCCAGTAGCCCCCGCGGGCTGAGTCCCCAGTACTTC. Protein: CASSPRGLSPQYF.

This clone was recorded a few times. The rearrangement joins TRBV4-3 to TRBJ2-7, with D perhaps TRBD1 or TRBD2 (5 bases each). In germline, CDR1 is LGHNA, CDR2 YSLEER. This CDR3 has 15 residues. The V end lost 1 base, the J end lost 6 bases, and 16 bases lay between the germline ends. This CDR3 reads CASSQGDSGQREQYF. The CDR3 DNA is TGCGCCAGCAGCCAAGGAGATTCGGGGCAACGCGAGCAGTACTTC.

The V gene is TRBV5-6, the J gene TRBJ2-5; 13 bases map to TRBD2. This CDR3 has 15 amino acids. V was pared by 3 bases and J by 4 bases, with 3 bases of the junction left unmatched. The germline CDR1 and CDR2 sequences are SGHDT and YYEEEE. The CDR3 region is CASSYRTSGRETQYF. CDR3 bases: TGTGCCAGCAGCTATCGGACTAGCGGGAGAGAGACCCAGTACTTC.

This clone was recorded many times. In DNA, the CDR3 is TGTGCCAGCAGTGAAGCGGGTCGATCTGGAAACACCATATATTTT. Translated: CASSEAGRSGNTIYF. The chain has TRBV25-1 and TRBJ1-3; D gene uncertain. The germline CDR1 and CDR2 sequences are MGHDK and SYGVNS. With 2 bases removed from V and 1 base from J, the gap between germline ends came to 9 bases. CDR3 length: 15 amino acids.

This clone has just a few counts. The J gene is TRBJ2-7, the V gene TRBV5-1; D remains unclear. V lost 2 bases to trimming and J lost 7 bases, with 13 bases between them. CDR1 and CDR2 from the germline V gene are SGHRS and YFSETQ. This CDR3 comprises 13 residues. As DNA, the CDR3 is TGCGCCAGCAGCTTTGGCACTTCAGAGGAGCAGTACTTC. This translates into CASSFGTSEEQYF.

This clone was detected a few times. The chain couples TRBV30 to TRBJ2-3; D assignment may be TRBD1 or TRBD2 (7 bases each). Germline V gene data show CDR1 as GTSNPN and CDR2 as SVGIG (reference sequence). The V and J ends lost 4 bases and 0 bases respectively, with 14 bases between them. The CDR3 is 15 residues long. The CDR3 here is CAWMTGTTSTDTQYF. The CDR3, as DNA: TGTGCCTGGATGACAGGGACTACTAGCACAGATACGCAGTATTTT.

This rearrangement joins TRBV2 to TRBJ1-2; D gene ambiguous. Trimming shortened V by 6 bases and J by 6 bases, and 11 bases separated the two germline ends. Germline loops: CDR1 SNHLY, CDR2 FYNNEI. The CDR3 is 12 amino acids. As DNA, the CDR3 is TGTGCCAGCAGGTCGGACGTAGATGGCTACACCTTC. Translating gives CASRSDVDGYTF.

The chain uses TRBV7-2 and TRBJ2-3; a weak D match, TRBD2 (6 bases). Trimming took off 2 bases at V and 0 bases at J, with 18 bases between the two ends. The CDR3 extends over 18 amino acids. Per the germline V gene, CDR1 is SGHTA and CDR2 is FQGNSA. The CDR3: CASSLRPGLSFSTDTQYF. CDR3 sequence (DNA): TGTGCCAGCAGCTTACGCCCGGGACTTAGCTTCAGCACAGATACGCAGTATTTT.

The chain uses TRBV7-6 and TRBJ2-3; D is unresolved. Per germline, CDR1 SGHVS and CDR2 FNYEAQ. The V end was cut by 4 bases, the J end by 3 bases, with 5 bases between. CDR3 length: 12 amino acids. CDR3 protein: CASSSLTDTQYF. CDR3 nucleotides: TGTGCCAGCAGCTCCCTAACAGATACGCAGTATTTT.

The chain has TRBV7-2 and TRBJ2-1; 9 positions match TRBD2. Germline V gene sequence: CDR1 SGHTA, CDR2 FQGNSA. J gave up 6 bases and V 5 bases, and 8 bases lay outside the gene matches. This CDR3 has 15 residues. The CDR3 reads CASSVSGRAGNEQFF. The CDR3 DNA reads TGTGCCAGCAGCGTTAGCGGGAGAGCCGGCAATGAGCAGTTCTTC.

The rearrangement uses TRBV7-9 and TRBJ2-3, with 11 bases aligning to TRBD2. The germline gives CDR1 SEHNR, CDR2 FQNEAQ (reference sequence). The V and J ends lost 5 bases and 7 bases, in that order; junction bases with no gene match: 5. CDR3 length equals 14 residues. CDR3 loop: CASSPTSGMNTQYF. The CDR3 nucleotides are TGTGCCAGCAGCCCGACTAGCGGGATGAATACGCAGTATTTT.

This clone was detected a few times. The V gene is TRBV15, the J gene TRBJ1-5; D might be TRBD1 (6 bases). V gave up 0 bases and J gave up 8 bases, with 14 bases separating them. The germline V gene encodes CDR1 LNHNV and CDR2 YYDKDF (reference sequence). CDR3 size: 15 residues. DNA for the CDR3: TGTGCCACCAGCAGAGATCAGGGGCTAGGGGAGCCCCAGCATTTT. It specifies CATSRDQGLGEPQHF.

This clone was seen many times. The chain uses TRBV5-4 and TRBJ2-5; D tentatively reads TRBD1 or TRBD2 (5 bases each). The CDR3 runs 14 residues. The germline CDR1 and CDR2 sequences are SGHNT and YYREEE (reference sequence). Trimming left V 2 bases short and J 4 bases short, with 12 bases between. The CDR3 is CASSLAVTGETQYF. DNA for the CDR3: TGTGCCAGCAGCTTAGCGGTAACAGGAGAGACCCAGTACTTC.

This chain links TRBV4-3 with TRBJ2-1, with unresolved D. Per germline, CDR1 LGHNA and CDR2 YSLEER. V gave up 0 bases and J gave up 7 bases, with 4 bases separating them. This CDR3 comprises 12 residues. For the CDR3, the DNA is TGCGCCAGCAGCCAAGATTGGAATGAGCAGTTCTTC. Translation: CASSQDWNEQFF.

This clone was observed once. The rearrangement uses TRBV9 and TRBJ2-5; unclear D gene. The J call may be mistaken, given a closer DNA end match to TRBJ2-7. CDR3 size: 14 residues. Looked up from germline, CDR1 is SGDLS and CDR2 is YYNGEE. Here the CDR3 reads CASSVDIYSYEQYF. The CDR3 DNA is TGTGCCAGCAGCGTAGATATCTACTCCTACGAGCAGTACTTC.

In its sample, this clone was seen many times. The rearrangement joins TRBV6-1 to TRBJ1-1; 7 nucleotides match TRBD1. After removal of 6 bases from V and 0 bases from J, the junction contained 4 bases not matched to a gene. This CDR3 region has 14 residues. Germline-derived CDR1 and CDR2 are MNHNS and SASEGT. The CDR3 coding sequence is TGTGCCAGCAGAGCAGGGGGTGTGAACACTGAAGCTTTCTTT. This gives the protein CASRAGGVNTEAFF.

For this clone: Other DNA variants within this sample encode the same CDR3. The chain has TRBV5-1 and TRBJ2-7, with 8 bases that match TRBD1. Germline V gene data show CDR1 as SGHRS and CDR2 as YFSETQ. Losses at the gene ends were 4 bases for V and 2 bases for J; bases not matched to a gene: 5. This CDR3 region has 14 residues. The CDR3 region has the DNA TGCGCCAGCAGCGCTGGACAGGGTACCTACGAGCAGTACTTC. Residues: CASSAGQGTYEQYF.

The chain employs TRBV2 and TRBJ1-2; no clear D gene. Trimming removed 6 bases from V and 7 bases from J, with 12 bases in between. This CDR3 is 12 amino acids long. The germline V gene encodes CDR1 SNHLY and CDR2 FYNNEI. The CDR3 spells CASRDQDAGYTF. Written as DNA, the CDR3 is TGTGCCAGCAGGGACCAAGACGCTGGCTACACCTTC.

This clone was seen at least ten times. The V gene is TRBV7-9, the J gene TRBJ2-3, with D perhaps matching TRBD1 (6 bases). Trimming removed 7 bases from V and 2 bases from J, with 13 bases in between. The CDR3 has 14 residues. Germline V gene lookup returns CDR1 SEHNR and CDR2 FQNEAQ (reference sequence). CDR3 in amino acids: CASTPVGATDTQYF. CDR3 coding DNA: TGTGCCAGCACCCCCGTGGGGGCCACAGATACGCAGTATTTT. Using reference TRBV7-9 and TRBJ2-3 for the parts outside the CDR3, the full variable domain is DTGVSQNPRHKITKRGQNVTFRCDPISEHNRLYWYRQTLGQGPEFLTYFQNEAQLEKSRLLSDRFSAERPKGSFSTLEIQRTEQGDSAMYLCASTPVGATDTQYFGPGTRLTVL.

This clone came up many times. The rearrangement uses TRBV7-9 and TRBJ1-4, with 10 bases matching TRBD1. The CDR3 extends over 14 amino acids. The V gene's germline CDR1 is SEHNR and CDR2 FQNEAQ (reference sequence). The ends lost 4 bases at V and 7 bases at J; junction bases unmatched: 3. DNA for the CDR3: TGTGCCAGCAGCTCTCGGACAGGGGGTGAAAAACTGTTTTTT. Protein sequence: CASSSRTGGEKLFF.

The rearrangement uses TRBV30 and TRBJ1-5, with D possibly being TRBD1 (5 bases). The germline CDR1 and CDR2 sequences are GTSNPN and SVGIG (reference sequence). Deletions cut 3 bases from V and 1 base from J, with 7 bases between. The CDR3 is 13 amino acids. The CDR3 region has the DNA TGTGCCTGGAGACAGGACAGCAATCAGCCCCAGCATTTT. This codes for CAWRQDSNQPQHF.

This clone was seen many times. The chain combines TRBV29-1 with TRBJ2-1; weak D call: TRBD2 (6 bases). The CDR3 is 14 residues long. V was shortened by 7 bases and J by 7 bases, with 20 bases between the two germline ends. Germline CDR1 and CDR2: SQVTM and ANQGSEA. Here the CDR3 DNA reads TGCAGCGGGGGAGAGGGACTCCCGGGGAATGAGCAGTTCTTC. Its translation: CSGGEGLPGNEQFF.

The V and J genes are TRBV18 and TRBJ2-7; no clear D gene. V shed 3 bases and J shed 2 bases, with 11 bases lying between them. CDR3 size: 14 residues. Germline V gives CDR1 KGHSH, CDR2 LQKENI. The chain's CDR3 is CASSPGATTYEQYF. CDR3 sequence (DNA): TGTGCCAGCTCACCGGGCGCTACTACCTACGAGCAGTACTTC.

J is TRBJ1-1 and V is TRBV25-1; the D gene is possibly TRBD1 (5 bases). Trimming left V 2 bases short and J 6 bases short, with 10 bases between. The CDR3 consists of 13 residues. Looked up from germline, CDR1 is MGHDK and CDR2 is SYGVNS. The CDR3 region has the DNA TGTGCCAGCAGTGAACCAGGGACGTCTGAAGCTTTCTTT. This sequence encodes CASSEPGTSEAFF.

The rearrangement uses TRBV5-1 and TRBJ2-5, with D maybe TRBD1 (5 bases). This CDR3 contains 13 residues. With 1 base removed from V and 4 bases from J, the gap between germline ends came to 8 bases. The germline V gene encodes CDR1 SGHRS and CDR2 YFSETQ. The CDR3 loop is CASSLFQGETQYF. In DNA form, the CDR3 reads TGCGCCAGCAGCTTGTTCCAGGGAGAGACCCAGTACTTC.

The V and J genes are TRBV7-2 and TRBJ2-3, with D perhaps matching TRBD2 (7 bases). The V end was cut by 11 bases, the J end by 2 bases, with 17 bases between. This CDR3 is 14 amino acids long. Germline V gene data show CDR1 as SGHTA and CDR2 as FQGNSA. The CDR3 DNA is TGTGCCTCCATAATGGGGGGGGCCACAGATACGCAGTATTTT. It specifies CASIMGGATDTQYF.